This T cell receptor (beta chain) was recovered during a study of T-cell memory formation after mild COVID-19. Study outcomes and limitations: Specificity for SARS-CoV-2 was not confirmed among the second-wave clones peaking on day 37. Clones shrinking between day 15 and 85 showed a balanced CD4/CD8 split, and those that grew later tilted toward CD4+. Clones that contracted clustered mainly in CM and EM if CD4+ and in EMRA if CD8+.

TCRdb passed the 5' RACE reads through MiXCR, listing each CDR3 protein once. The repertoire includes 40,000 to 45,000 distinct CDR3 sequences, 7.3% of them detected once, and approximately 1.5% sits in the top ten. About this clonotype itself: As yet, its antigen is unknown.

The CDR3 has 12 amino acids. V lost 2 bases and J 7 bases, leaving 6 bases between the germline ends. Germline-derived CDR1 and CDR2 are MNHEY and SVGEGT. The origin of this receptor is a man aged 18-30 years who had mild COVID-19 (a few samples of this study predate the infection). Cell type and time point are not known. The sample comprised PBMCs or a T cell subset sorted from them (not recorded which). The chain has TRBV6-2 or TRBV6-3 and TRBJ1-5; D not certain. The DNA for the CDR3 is TGTGCCAGCAGTTACCCGTCGCAGCCCCAGCATTTT. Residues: CASSYPSQPQHF.